The 8 T cell receptor beta chains below come from one sample, sequenced in a study of T-cell memory formation after mild COVID-19. TCRdb analysed the 5' RACE reads with MiXCR anew, one entry per CDR3 protein. The sample holds 400,000 to 500,000 distinct CDR3 sequences, 20% seen once. The sequencing input was PBMCs or a T cell subset sorted from them (not recorded which). These receptors were collected from an adult woman who had mild COVID-19 (a few samples of this study predate the infection). Cell type and time point are not known.

This clonotype was observed a few times. The rearrangement joins TRBV5-1 to TRBJ2-3; TRBD2 aligns across 8 bases. CDR1 SGHRS and CDR2 YFSETQ come from the germline V gene. J lost 4 bases, V lost 4 bases, and 8 bases had no gene match. The CDR3 is made up of 15 amino acids. The CDR3 loop is CASSGGTREPDTQYF. Written as DNA, the CDR3 is TGCGCCAGCAGCGGCGGGACTAGGGAGCCAGATACGCAGTATTTT.

This sequence joins TRBV20-1 and TRBJ1-5; D is perhaps TRBD1 (6 bases). The ends were cut back, 0 bases at V and 4 bases at J, with 16 bases in the middle. From germline, CDR1 is DFQATT and CDR2 SNEGSKA (reference sequence). There are 16 residues in the CDR3. CDR3 amino acids: CSARDITRQVNQPQHF. The CDR3 DNA follows: TGCAGTGCTAGAGATATAACGCGACAGGTAAATCAGCCCCAGCATTTT.

The V and J genes are TRBV7-8 and TRBJ2-1, with 8 bases that match TRBD2. V lost 4 bases, J lost 4 bases, and 12 bases stayed unmatched. The CDR3 has 17 amino acids. Germline V gene lookup returns CDR1 SGHVS and CDR2 FQNEAQ. In nucleotides, the CDR3 is TGTGCCAGCAGCTCCTCGGCAGCGGGAGAGGGGTACAATGAGCAGTTCTTC. This gives the protein CASSSSAAGEGYNEQFF.

This chain joins TRBV7-2 and TRBJ1-2; D not resolved. Germline CDR1 and CDR2: SGHTA and FQGNSA. V lost 2 bases to trimming and J lost 2 bases, with 6 bases between them. The CDR3 runs 13 residues. Here the CDR3 DNA reads TGTGCCAGCAGCTTATTTCCGAACTATGGCTACACCTTC. Amino acids: CASSLFPNYGYTF. The complete variable domain, with remaining parts taken from reference TRBV7-2 and TRBJ1-2, reads GAGVSQSPSNKVTEKGKDVELRCDPISGHTALYWYRQSLGQGLEFLIYFQGNSAPDKSGLPSDRFSAERTGGSVSTLTIQRTQQEDSAVYLCASSLFPNYGYTFGSGTRLTVV.

This clonotype was recorded a few times. The chain combines TRBV7-6 with TRBJ2-7, with TRBD2 matching 8 bases. The CDR3 has 14 residues. In germline, CDR1 is SGHVS, CDR2 FNYEAQ. Trimming cost V 5 bases and J 6 bases; bases outside gene matches: 9. CDR3: CASSRSGGDSEQYF. CDR3 coding DNA: TGTGCCAGCAGCCGGTCGGGGGGGGACTCCGAGCAGTACTTC.

This rearrangement joins TRBV29-1 to TRBJ2-7; weak D call: TRBD2 (7 bases). The CDR3 covers 14 residues. The V and J ends lost 6 bases and 2 bases respectively, with 17 bases between them. Germline CDR1 SQVTM, CDR2 ANQGSEA. The CDR3 sequence is CSVEGGAGPYEQYF. CDR3 coding DNA: TGCAGCGTCGAGGGGGGGGCGGGACCCTACGAGCAGTACTTC.

This clonotype appeared a few times. CDR3 sequence (DNA): TGTGCCACCAGCAGAGATAAGCAGTATGGCTACACCTTC. This translates into CATSRDKQYGYTF. This chain connects TRBV15 to TRBJ1-2, with D unclear. Germline CDR1 reads LNHNV; CDR2 reads YYDKDF (reference sequence). Trimming shortened V by 0 bases and J by 5 bases, and 7 bases separated the two germline ends. This CDR3 has 13 amino acids.

This clonotype was recorded a few times. The rearrangement joins TRBV7-3 to TRBJ2-3; D remains unclear. CDR1 and CDR2 (germline): SGHTA, FQGTGA. V lost 5 bases to trimming and J lost 2 bases, with 8 bases between them. CDR3 size: 13 residues. The CDR3 DNA reads as TGTGCCAGCAGCCACGATAACACAGATACGCAGTATTTT. Its translation: CASSHDNTDTQYF.